These 29 T cell receptor beta chains were all obtained from the same sample, sequenced in a study of blood T cell repertoires in COVID-19. Here immunoSEQ multiplex PCR was the method, and the copy in TCRdb shows in-frame clones only, minus some. The sample carries around 150,000 clones, roughly 74% recorded once. Source material: peripheral blood. Source of these receptors: a woman over 75 with acute or convalescent COVID-19.

V and J are TRBV5-1 and TRBJ1-1; TRBD1 matches at 7 bases. Germline-derived CDR1 and CDR2 are SGHRS and YFSETQ. The CDR3 has 15 amino acids. J was trimmed by 1 base and V by 2 bases; bases with no gene match: 5. CDR3 bases: TGCGCCAGCAGCTTTTCGACAGGGAGGAACACTGAAGCTTTCTTT. Protein sequence: CASSFSTGRNTEAFF. Based on the CDR3 plus reference TRBV5-1 and TRBJ1-1, the full variable domain is KAGVTQTPRYLIKTRGQQVTLSCSPISGHRSVSWYQQTPGQGLQFLFEYFSETQRNKGNFPGRFSGRQFSNSRSEMNVSTLELGDSALYLCASSFSTGRNTEAFFGQGTRLTVV.

The chain couples TRBV19 to TRBJ2-5; D is possibly TRBD1 (8 bases). Trimming removed 4 bases at V and 5 bases at J, with 17 bases between. CDR3 length: 15 residues. The germline CDR1 and CDR2 sequences are LNHDA and SQIVND (reference sequence). For the CDR3, the DNA is TGTGCCAGTAGTAGGCGGGGGACAGGAATGGAGACCCAGTACTTC. Its translation: CASSRRGTGMETQYF.

The chain has TRBV7-9 and TRBJ2-4, with D perhaps TRBD1 (6 bases). V was shortened by 4 bases and J by 2 bases, with 12 bases between the two germline ends. The CDR3 spans 15 residues. CDR1 and CDR2 (germline): SEHNR, FQNEAQ (reference sequence). Here the CDR3 reads CASSSMGATKNIQYF. The CDR3 DNA reads TGTGCCAGCAGCTCCATGGGGGCAACCAAAAACATTCAGTACTTC.

This chain joins TRBV28 and TRBJ1-6, with 7 bases identical to TRBD1. With V trimmed by 5 bases and J by 10 bases, 11 bases remained unmatched. In germline, CDR1 is MDHEN, CDR2 SYDVKM. This CDR3 spans 15 amino acids. CDR3 DNA: TGTGCCAGCAGTCCCAGAACGTGGGGACAGTCACCCCTCCACTTT. Translated, it gives CASSPRTWGQSPLHF.

The rearrangement links TRBV19 to TRBJ2-1; 8 nucleotides align to TRBD2. The germline V gene has CDR1 LNHDA and CDR2 SQIVND (reference sequence). The CDR3 is 13 residues long. V shed 7 bases and J 8 bases; nucleotides not matched to a gene: 7. CDR3 amino acids: CASKGRGDDEQFF. CDR3 DNA: TGTGCCAGTAAGGGGCGGGGGGACGATGAGCAGTTCTTC.

This chain joins TRBV5-4 and TRBJ1-2; D is ambiguous. This CDR3 is built from 13 residues. Trimming cost V 0 bases and J 2 bases, with 5 bases left between them. Germline CDR1 SGHNT, CDR2 YYREEE (reference sequence). The CDR3 loop reads CASSLDQNYGYTF. Written as DNA, the CDR3 is TGTGCCAGCAGCTTGGATCAGAACTATGGCTACACCTTC.

The table lists this clone with a count of one. The rearrangement joins TRBV3-1 (or the pseudogene TRBV3-2) to TRBJ2-1; TRBD2 agrees at 13 bases. This CDR3 is built from 13 residues. CDR1 and CDR2 (germline): LGHDT, YNNKEL (reference sequence). With V trimmed by 1 base and J by 14 bases, 2 bases remained unmatched. CDR3 bases: TGTGCCAGCAGCCAAGCCACTAGCGGGGGGGAGTTCTTC. This gives the protein CASSQATSGGEFF.

The V gene is TRBV19, the J gene TRBJ2-5; D is perhaps TRBD2 (7 bases). The CDR3 length is 13 residues. Germline assignment: CDR1 LNHDA and CDR2 SQIVND (reference sequence). The germline V and J ends were trimmed by 10 bases and 5 bases, with 17 bases remaining between them. The CDR3 is CATKGGALETQYF. Written as DNA, the CDR3 is TGTGCCACCAAAGGGGGGGCCTTGGAGACCCAGTACTTC.

This chain links TRBV18 with TRBJ1-3; D not resolved. The CDR3 spans 15 residues. Germline CDR1 and CDR2: KGHSH and LQKENI. Trimming stripped 3 bases from V and 0 bases from J, with 9 bases between. The CDR3 loop is CASSPEAASGNTIYF. The CDR3 bases are TGTGCCAGCTCACCTGAGGCAGCCTCTGGAAACACCATATATTTT.

This clone was recorded only once. The chain is built from TRBV29-1 and TRBJ2-4, with TRBD2 matching over 9 bases. Germline V gene data show CDR1 as SQVTM and CDR2 as ANQGSEA. CDR3 length: 15 residues. V trimming: 2 bases; J trimming: 8 bases; junction bases outside the gene matches: 10. The CDR3 nucleotides read TGCAGCGTTGAACTACCAAGCGGGGGGCGAGACATTCAGTACTTC. This encodes CSVELPSGGRDIQYF.

The chain carries TRBV5-1 and TRBJ1-1, with a possible D match to TRBD1 (6 bases). The CDR3 is 14 amino acids. V lost 2 bases and J lost 2, with 10 bases in between. The germline gives CDR1 SGHRS, CDR2 YFSETQ. CDR3 sequence: CASSLWTDNTEAFF. CDR3 coding DNA: TGCGCCAGCAGCTTATGGACAGACAACACTGAAGCTTTCTTT.

This clone has more than one count but fewer than ten. The chain recombines TRBV7-8 with TRBJ1-1; TRBD1 matches at 9 bases. CDR3 length: 13 residues. Germline CDR1 SGHVS, CDR2 FQNEAQ. After removal of 5 bases from V and 10 bases from J, the junction contained 8 bases not matched to a gene. Written as DNA, the CDR3 is TGTGCCAGCAGCGCGGGACAGGGTCTTGTAGCTTTCTTT. It translates to CASSAGQGLVAFF.

V and J are TRBV4-1 and TRBJ2-3; 7 bases fit TRBD1. V was pared by 0 bases and J by 4 bases, with 4 bases of the junction left unmatched. The CDR3 has 15 residues. Germline V gene sequence: CDR1 MGHRA, CDR2 YSYEKL. The CDR3 loop reads CASSQDSQGADTQYF. Written as DNA, the CDR3 is TGCGCCAGCAGCCAAGATAGCCAGGGGGCAGATACGCAGTATTTT.

This clone was detected a few times. The J gene is TRBJ2-1, the V gene TRBV5-1; tentative D call: TRBD2 (6 bases). CDR1 SGHRS and CDR2 YFSETQ come from the germline V gene. This CDR3 has 15 amino acids. The ends were cut back, 0 bases at V and 8 bases at J, with 15 bases in the middle. The CDR3 nucleotides are TGCGCCAGCAGCTTGGATGGTGGCTGGAGGGATGAGCAGTTCTTC. Translation: CASSLDGGWRDEQFF. The full variable domain, rest sourced from reference TRBV5-1 and TRBJ2-1, is KAGVTQTPRYLIKTRGQQVTLSCSPISGHRSVSWYQQTPGQGLQFLFEYFSETQRNKGNFPGRFSGRQFSNSRSEMNVSTLELGDSALYLCASSLDGGWRDEQFFGPGTRLTVL.

The J gene is TRBJ2-3, the V gene TRBV28; 9 nucleotides line up with TRBD2. With V trimmed by 5 bases and J by 2 bases, 11 bases remained unmatched. The germline V gene has CDR1 MDHEN and CDR2 SYDVKM. This CDR3 has 17 residues. The CDR3 DNA reads TGTGCCAGCAGTCCCTTAGGGGCTAGCGGGAACACAGATACGCAGTATTTT. Translated: CASSPLGASGNTDTQYF.

The V gene is TRBV24-1, the J gene TRBJ2-3; 8 bases match TRBD2. This CDR3 region has 16 residues. Germline loops: CDR1 KGHDR, CDR2 SFDVKD. With 3 bases clipped from V and 6 bases from J, the junction kept 10 bases outside the gene matches. Here the CDR3 DNA reads TGTGCCACCAGTGATCGGATCGGGAGGGAACGGGATACGCAGTATTTT. It codes for CATSDRIGRERDTQYF.

The V and J genes are TRBV7-6 and TRBJ2-5; TRBD2 aligns across 15 bases. The J segment lost 0 bases and the V segment lost 5 bases, leaving 10 bases of the junction unmatched. CDR1 is SGHVS, CDR2 FNYEAQ, per germline. CDR3 length equals 19 residues. The CDR3 is CASSKIGLAGGKYQETQYF. The CDR3, as DNA: TGTGCCAGCAGCAAAATAGGACTAGCGGGGGGGAAGTACCAAGAGACCCAGTACTTC.

The chain carries TRBV19 and TRBJ1-3; D gene uncertain. Germline V lookup: CDR1 LNHDA, CDR2 SQIVND (reference sequence). V was shortened by 1 base and J by 2 bases, with 9 bases between the two germline ends. CDR3 length: 15 residues. CDR3: CASSIAAFPGNTIYF. CDR3 coding DNA: TGTGCCAGTAGTATAGCTGCGTTCCCTGGAAACACCATATATTTT.

The rearrangement links TRBV23-1 to TRBJ2-7; no firm D call. TRBV23-1 is reported as an ORF; its role is uncertain. The CDR3 has 15 amino acids. V was shortened by 6 bases and J by 6 bases, with 21 bases between the two germline ends. The chain's CDR3 is CASSPHPTASGEQYF. The CDR3 DNA follows: TGCGCCAGCAGCCCACACCCGACCGCTTCGGGCGAGCAGTACTTC.

The chain employs TRBV6-1 and TRBJ2-7, with D possibly matching TRBD1 (5 bases). CDR3 length: 14 amino acids. The V gene's germline CDR1 is MNHNS and CDR2 SASEGT. V shed 1 base and J shed 3 bases, with 10 bases lying between them. The CDR3 bases are TGTGCCAGCAGTGAAGAAGGTGACAGCTACGAGCAGTACTTC. This sequence encodes CASSEEGDSYEQYF.

This clone was counted a single time. The chain joins TRBV5-1 to TRBJ2-3; the match to TRBD2 covers 10 bases. With 0 bases clipped from V and 2 bases from J, the junction kept 12 bases outside the gene matches. Germline V lookup: CDR1 SGHRS, CDR2 YFSETQ. The CDR3 totals 19 residues. The CDR3 DNA reads TGCGCCAGCAGCTTGGTAGGTCTCCCCAGCGGGGGGGCCACAGATACGCAGTATTTT. It encodes CASSLVGLPSGGATDTQYF.

This clone was observed once. The chain combines TRBV4-1 with TRBJ2-5, with 14 bases fitting TRBD2. J gave up 5 bases and V 1 base, and 0 bases lay outside the gene matches. The CDR3 has 15 amino acids. Germline lookup yields CDR1 MGHRA and CDR2 YSYEKL. Here the CDR3 DNA reads TGCGCCAGCAGCCAAGGACTAGCGGGAGGGGAGACCCAGTACTTC. Protein sequence: CASSQGLAGGETQYF.

The genes are TRBV18 and TRBJ1-3; D perhaps matches TRBD1 (5 bases). The CDR3 runs 15 residues. Trimming took off 3 bases at V and 0 bases at J, with 9 bases between the two ends. CDR1 and CDR2 from the germline V gene are KGHSH and LQKENI. The CDR3 DNA follows: TGTGCCAGCTCACCTATGACAGTCTCTGGAAACACCATATATTTT. It codes for CASSPMTVSGNTIYF.

The chain uses TRBV7-9 and TRBJ2-1; D might be TRBD2 (6 bases). V was trimmed by 7 bases and J by 0 bases, leaving 16 bases between them. The length of the CDR3 is 16 residues. CDR1 and CDR2 (germline): SEHNR, FQNEAQ (reference sequence). The CDR3 nucleotides are TGTGCCAGCAACCCGTCGGCCGGGAGCTCCTACAATGAGCAGTTCTTC. This codes for CASNPSAGSSYNEQFF.

This clone was counted a few times. The chain couples TRBV10-1 to TRBJ2-7, with 10 bases matching TRBD1. CDR3 length: 14 residues. The V gene end was trimmed by 5 bases and the J gene end by 2 bases; junction bases not matched to a gene: 3. Germline-derived CDR1 and CDR2 are WNHNN and SYGVQD (reference sequence). The CDR3 region is CASSTGQGTYEQYF. The DNA for the CDR3 is TGCGCCAGCAGTACGGGACAGGGGACCTACGAGCAGTACTTC.

Comments on this clone: In the same sample, other DNA sequences code for this CDR3. The V call is TRBV2, the J call TRBJ2-7; TRBD2 is a possible D gene (5 bases). CDR1 SNHLY and CDR2 FYNNEI come from the germline V gene. The germline V and J ends were trimmed by 6 bases and 4 bases, with 10 bases remaining between them. There are 12 residues in the CDR3. CDR3 nucleotides: TGTGCCAGCAGCCCAGGCGGGTACGAGCAGTACTTC. This encodes CASSPGGYEQYF.

The chain links TRBV19 to TRBJ2-1, with a possible D match to TRBD1 (6 bases). Germline V gene sequence: CDR1 LNHDA, CDR2 SQIVND (reference sequence). The V end lost 4 bases, the J end lost 5 bases, and 12 bases lay between the germline ends. The CDR3 totals 14 residues. CDR3 sequence reads: CASSTPGTNNEQFF. The CDR3 nucleotides read TGTGCCAGTAGTACGCCCGGGACAAACAATGAGCAGTTCTTC.

The V and J genes are TRBV30 and TRBJ1-4; 8 bases align to TRBD1. The germline gives CDR1 GTSNPN, CDR2 SVGIG (reference sequence). This CDR3 region has 16 residues. With 3 bases clipped from V and 7 bases from J, the junction kept 13 bases outside the gene matches. CDR3 nucleotide sequence: TGTGCCTGGAGCCCACCGAGACAGGGGTTCGGTGAAAAACTGTTTTTT. It translates to CAWSPPRQGFGEKLFF.

This rearrangement joins TRBV5-1 to TRBJ2-7, with 9 bases lining up with TRBD1. CDR3 length: 15 amino acids. V shed 1 base, J shed 6 bases, and the junction held 8 bases outside the gene matches. CDR1 is SGHRS and CDR2 is YFSETQ in the germline V gene. The CDR3 coding sequence is TGCGCCAGCAGCTTGTCGGGACAGGGAATCGGCGAGCAGTACTTC. It codes for CASSLSGQGIGEQYF.